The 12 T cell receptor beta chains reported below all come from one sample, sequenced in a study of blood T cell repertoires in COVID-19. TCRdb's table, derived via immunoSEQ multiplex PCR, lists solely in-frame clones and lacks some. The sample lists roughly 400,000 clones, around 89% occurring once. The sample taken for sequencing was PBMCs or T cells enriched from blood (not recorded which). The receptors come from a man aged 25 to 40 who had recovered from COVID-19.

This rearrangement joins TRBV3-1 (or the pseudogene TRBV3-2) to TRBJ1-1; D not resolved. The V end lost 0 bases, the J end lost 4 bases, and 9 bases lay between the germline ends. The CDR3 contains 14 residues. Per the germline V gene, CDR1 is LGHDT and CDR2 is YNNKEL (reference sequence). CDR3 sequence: CASSQEGTGTEAFF. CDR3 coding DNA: TGTGCCAGCAGCCAAGAGGGTACGGGCACTGAAGCTTTCTTT.

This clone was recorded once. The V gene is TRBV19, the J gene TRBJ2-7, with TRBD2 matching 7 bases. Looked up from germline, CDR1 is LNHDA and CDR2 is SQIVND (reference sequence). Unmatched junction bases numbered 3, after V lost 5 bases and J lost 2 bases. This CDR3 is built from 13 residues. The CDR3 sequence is CASSRGGPYEQYF. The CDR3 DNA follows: TGTGCCAGTAGTCGCGGGGGACCCTACGAGCAGTACTTC.

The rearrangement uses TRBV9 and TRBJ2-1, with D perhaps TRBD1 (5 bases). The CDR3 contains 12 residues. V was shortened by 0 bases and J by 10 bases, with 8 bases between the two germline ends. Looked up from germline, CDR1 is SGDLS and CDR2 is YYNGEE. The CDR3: CASSVEGREQFF. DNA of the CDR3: TGTGCCAGCAGCGTAGAGGGGCGGGAGCAGTTCTTC.

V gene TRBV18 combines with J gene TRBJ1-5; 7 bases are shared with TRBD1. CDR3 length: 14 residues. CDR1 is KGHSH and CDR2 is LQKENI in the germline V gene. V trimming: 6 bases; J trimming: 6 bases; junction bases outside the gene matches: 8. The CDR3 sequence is CASSLGTERQPQHF. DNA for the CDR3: TGTGCCAGCTCCCTAGGGACAGAGCGTCAGCCCCAGCATTTT. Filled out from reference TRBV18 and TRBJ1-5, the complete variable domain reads NAGVMQNPRHLVRRRGQEARLRCSPMKGHSHVYWYRQLPEEGLKFMVYLQKENIIDESGMPKERFSAEFPKEGPSILRIQQVVRGDSAAYFCASSLGTERQPQHFGDGTRLSIL.

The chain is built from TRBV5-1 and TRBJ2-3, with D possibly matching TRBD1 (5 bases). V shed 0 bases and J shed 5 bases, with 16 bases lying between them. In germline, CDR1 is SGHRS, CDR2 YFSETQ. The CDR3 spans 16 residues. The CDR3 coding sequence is TGCGCCAGCAGCTTGGGCATCAGTGGGGCGGAAGATACGCAGTATTTT. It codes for CASSLGISGAEDTQYF.

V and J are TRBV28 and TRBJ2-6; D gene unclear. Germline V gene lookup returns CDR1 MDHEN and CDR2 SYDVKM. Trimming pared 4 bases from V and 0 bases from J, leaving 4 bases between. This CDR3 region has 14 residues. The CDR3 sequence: CASSSSSGANVLTF. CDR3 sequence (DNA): TGTGCCAGCAGTTCGAGCTCTGGGGCCAACGTCCTGACTTTC.

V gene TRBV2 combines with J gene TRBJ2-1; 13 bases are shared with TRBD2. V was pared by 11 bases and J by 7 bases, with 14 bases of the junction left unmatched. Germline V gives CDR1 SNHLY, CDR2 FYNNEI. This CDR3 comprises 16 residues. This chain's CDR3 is CASQPRGLAGMNEQFF. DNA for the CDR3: TGTGCCTCCCAACCCCGGGGACTAGCGGGAATGAATGAGCAGTTCTTC.

CDR3 protein: CASSERTPTPYQETQYF. The CDR3 DNA sequence: TGTGCCAGCAGTGAACGGACACCCACCCCGTACCAAGAGACCCAGTACTTC. This chain joins TRBV25-1 and TRBJ2-5; a weak D match, TRBD1 (5 bases). The germline CDR1 and CDR2 sequences are MGHDK and SYGVNS. Trimming removed 2 bases at V and 0 bases at J, with 16 bases between. The CDR3 runs 17 residues.

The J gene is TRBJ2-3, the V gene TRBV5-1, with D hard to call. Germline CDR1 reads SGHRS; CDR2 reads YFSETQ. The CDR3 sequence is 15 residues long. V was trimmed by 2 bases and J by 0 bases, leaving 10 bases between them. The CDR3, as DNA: TGCGCCAGCAGCTTATGGTCGCTAAGCACAGATACGCAGTATTTT. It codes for CASSLWSLSTDTQYF. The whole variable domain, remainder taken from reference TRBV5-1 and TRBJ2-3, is KAGVTQTPRYLIKTRGQQVTLSCSPISGHRSVSWYQQTPGQGLQFLFEYFSETQRNKGNFPGRFSGRQFSNSRSEMNVSTLELGDSALYLCASSLWSLSTDTQYFGPGTRLTVL.

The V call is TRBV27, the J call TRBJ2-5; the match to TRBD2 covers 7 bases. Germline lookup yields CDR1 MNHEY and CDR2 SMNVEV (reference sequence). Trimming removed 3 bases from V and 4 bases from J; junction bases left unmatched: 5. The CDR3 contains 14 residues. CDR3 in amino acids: CASSFGAGVETQYF. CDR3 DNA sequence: TGTGCCAGCAGTTTTGGGGCGGGAGTAGAGACCCAGTACTTC.

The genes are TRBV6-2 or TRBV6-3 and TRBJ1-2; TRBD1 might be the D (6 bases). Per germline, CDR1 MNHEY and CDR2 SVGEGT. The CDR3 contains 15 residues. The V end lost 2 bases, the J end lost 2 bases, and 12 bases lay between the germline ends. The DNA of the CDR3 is TGTGCCAGCAGTTACGTTGAACAGGGAAACTATGGCTACACCTTC. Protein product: CASSYVEQGNYGYTF.

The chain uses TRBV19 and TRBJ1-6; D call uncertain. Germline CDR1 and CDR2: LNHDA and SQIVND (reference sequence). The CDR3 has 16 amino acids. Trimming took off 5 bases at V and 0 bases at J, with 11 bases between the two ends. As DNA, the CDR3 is TGTGCCAGTAGTCATGACGGGAGCTCCTATAATTCACCCCTCCACTTT. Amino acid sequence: CASSHDGSSYNSPLHF.